This T cell receptor beta chain was sequenced in a study of patients with pleural tuberculosis. CDR1 SGHAT and CDR2 FQNNGV come from the germline V gene. V gave up 3 bases and J gave up 9 bases; unmatched junction bases: 2. CDR3 length: 14 residues. This clonotype has just a few counts. One entry per CDR3 protein results from TCRdb running MiXCR on the reads. The repertoire holds 40,000 to 55,000 distinct CDR3 sequences, with 6% to 9.5% as singletons. The chain carries TRBV11-2 and TRBJ2-1; 13 bases align to TRBD2. This TCR derives from a human donor with pleural tuberculosis. This CDR3 is CASSFGTSGIEQFF. The CDR3 nucleotides read TGTGCCAGCAGCTTCGGGACTAGCGGGATTGAGCAGTTCTTC.